A single sample gave rise to the 13 T cell receptor beta chains below, sequenced in a study of tumor and adjacent non-tumor tissue in lung cancer. RNA was extracted from bulk tissue without any cell sorting. More than 3 cm separated this lung sample from the edge of the tumor. The library came from three nested PCR rounds adapted from ARM-PCR protocols. TCRdb processed the multiplex PCR reads anew with MiXCR; each CDR3 protein has one entry. The sample contains about 100,000 distinct CDR3 sequences, around three fifths of which appear only once. Sequencing input: distant non-tumor lung tissue. The receptor set was obtained from a man younger than 40 with non-small cell lung cancer.

A remark on this clonotype: Mismatch with germline at one junction end may stem from a read error. The chain combines TRBV4-1 with TRBJ2-7; 7 bases agree with TRBD2. Germline values: CDR1 MGHRA, CDR2 YSYEKL. This CDR3 spans 16 amino acids. CDR3 protein: CASSQDETGGTYKQYF. The DNA for the CDR3 is TGTGCCAGCAGCCAAGATGAGACGGGAGGTACGTACAAGCAATACTTC.

About this clonotype itself: A single base separates this from a much larger clone, so it may be a read error. The CDR3 DNA reads TGTGCCAGCAGCCAAGATGGTCCAGTCGGGGAAAAACTGCCTTTT. Translated, it gives CASSQDGPVGEKLPF. The chain links TRBV4-2 to TRBJ1-4; D is uncertain. Germline values: CDR1 LGHNA, CDR2 YNFKEQ. CDR3 length: 15 amino acids.

Points on this clonotype: The CDR3 carries no conserved terminal phenylalanine or tryptophan, so it likely arises from a read error. The CDR3 reads CSARDRVGLRYTL. CDR3 DNA: TGCAGTGCTAGGGACAGGGTCGGTCTTAGATACACCTTA. V usage is TRBV20-1 and J usage is TRBJ1-2; 8 nucleotides align to TRBD1. This CDR3 is 13 amino acids long. Germline lookup yields CDR1 DFQATT and CDR2 SNEGSKA (reference sequence). The V segment lost 3 bases and the J segment 11 bases; nucleotides outside the gene matches: 11.

With regard to this clonotype: This may stem from a read error, because a much larger clone lies one nucleotide away. The V gene is TRBV4-2, the J gene TRBJ2-5; D gene uncertain. The CDR3 is made up of 15 amino acids. The V gene lost 2 bases and the J gene lost 2 bases, with 12 bases spanning the gap. Germline V lookup: CDR1 LGHNA, CDR2 YNFKEQ. In DNA, the CDR3 is TGTGCCAGCAGCCAACGAACCGACATACAAGAGACCCAGTACTTC. This sequence encodes CASSQRTDIQETQYF.

Worth noting for this clonotype: The CDR3 does not end in the conserved phenylalanine or tryptophan, so this is likely a read error. The chain carries TRBV6-5 and TRBJ1-1, with 9 positions matching TRBD1. Germline loops: CDR1 MNHEY, CDR2 SVGAGI. CDR3 length: 14 residues. The CDR3 loop reads CASAQTGGDTEAFL. The CDR3 coding sequence is TGTGCCAGCGCCCAGACAGGGGGGGACACTGAGGCTTTCTTA.

Comment on this clonotype: This likely comes from a read error, as the CDR3 has no conserved phenylalanine or tryptophan at its end. CDR3: CSVGVQQETQYY. CDR3 nucleotides: TGCAGCGTTGGAGTACAGCAAGAGACCCAGTACTAC. J is TRBJ2-5 and V is TRBV29-1; D ambiguous. CDR1 is SQVTM and CDR2 is ANQGSEA in the germline V gene. V lost 4 bases, J lost 2 bases, and 8 bases lay in between. The CDR3 totals 12 residues.

This clonotype was recorded at least ten times. The CDR3: CSVEVASGDYEQYF. The CDR3 bases are TGCAGCGTCGAGGTAGCTAGCGGGGACTACGAGCAGTACTTC. The rearrangement uses TRBV29-1 and TRBJ2-7; 9 bases map to TRBD2. V trimming: 6 bases; J trimming: 3 bases; junction bases outside the gene matches: 9. Looked up from germline, CDR1 is SQVTM and CDR2 is ANQGSEA. CDR3 size: 14 residues.

This chain connects TRBV7-8 to TRBJ1-1; 7 bases line up with TRBD1. The CDR3 has 14 residues. V lost 6 bases to trimming and J lost 11 bases; unmatched junction nucleotides: 15. Per germline, CDR1 SGHVS and CDR2 FQNEAQ. CDR3 loop: CASSQLEGAMGAFF. Here the CDR3 DNA reads TGTGCCAGCAGTCAATTGGAGGGGGCAATGGGGGCTTTCTTT.

This clonotype was detected only once. This likely comes from a read error, as the CDR3 has no conserved phenylalanine or tryptophan at its end. This chain links TRBV4-2 with TRBJ1-5, with D unresolved. Per germline, CDR1 LGHNA and CDR2 YNFKEQ. The CDR3 runs 17 residues. Written as DNA, the CDR3 is TGTGCCGGCAGCCTAGATGGGCAGGCAGGAGGCAATCAGCCCCAGCATTTG. Amino acid sequence: CAGSLDGQAGGNQPQHL.

The sample holds many counts of this clonotype. This rearrangement joins TRBV20-1 to TRBJ2-3; D possibly corresponds to TRBD2 (6 bases). Germline V gives CDR1 DFQATT, CDR2 SNEGSKA (reference sequence). The V end lost 3 bases, the J end lost 7 bases, and 11 bases lay between the germline ends. The CDR3 is made up of 12 amino acids. CDR3 residues: CSARGGEHTQYF. The CDR3 bases are TGCAGTGCTAGGGGAGGAGAGCATACGCAGTATTTT.

About this clonotype: Just one base apart from a much larger clone, this may be a read error. The chain joins TRBV10-1 to TRBJ2-3; TRBD2 aligns across 9 bases. Germline V gene sequence: CDR1 WNHNN, CDR2 SYGVQD (reference sequence). V dropped 6 bases and J dropped 5; count of bases not matched to a gene: 9. The CDR3 loop spans 15 amino acids. The CDR3 loop is CASSGLAGEVDTQYF. CDR3 in DNA: TGCGCCAGCAGCGGATTAGCGGGAGAAGTAGATACGCAGTATTTT.

This clonotype has ten or more counts. The V and J genes are TRBV20-1 and TRBJ2-7; 11 bases agree with TRBD1. Per germline, CDR1 DFQATT and CDR2 SNEGSKA (reference sequence). The CDR3 spans 15 residues. Losses at the gene ends were 3 bases for V and 3 bases for J; bases not matched to a gene: 7. The CDR3 DNA is TGCAGTGCTAGGTCTCCCGGGACAGGGGGCTACGAGCAGTACTTC. Amino acids: CSARSPGTGGYEQYF.

As concerns this clonotype: Without the conserved terminal phenylalanine or tryptophan, this CDR3 likely stems from a read error. This rearrangement joins TRBV11-3 to TRBJ1-1; D gene unclear. The CDR3 spans 11 residues. Germline CDR1 is SGHNT and CDR2 is YENEEA. The CDR3: CASSSDTEAFS. DNA of the CDR3: TGCGCCAGCAGCTCAGACACTGAAGCTTTCTCT.